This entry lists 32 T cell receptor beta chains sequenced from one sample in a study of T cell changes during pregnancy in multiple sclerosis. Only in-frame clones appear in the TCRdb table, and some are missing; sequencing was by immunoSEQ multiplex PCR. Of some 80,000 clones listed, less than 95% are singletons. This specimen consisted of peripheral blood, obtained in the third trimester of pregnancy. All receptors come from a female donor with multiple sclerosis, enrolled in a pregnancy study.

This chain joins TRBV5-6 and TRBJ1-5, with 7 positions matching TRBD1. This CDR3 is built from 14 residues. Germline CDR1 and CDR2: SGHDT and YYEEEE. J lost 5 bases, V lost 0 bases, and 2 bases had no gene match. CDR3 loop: CASSLGDSYQPQHF. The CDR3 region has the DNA TGTGCCAGCAGCTTGGGGGACAGCTATCAGCCCCAGCATTTT.

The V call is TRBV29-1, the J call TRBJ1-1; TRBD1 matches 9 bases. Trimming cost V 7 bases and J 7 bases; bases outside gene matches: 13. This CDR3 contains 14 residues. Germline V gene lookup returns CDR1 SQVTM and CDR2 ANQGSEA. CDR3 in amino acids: CSANPGQGRGEAFF. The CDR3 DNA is TGCAGCGCTAACCCTGGACAGGGGCGAGGTGAAGCTTTCTTT.

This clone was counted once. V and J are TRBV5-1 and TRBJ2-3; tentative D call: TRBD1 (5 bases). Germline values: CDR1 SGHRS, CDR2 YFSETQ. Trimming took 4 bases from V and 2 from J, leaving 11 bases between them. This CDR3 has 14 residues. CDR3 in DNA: TGCGCCAGCAGCCCAGGACACGACACAGATACGCAGTATTTT. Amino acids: CASSPGHDTDTQYF.

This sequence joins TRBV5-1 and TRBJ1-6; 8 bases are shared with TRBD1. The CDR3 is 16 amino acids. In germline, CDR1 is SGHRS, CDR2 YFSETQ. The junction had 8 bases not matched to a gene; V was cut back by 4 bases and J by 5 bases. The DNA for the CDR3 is TGCGCCAGCAGCCCTGCGGGACAGGTCAATAATTCACCCCTCCACTTT. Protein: CASSPAGQVNNSPLHF.

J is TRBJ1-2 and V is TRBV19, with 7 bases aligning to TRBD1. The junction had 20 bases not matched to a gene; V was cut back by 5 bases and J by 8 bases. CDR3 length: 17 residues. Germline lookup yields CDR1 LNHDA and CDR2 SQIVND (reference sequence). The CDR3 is CASSLDPGTAGRQGYTF. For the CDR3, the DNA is TGTGCCAGTAGTCTCGACCCCGGGACAGCCGGCCGGCAGGGCTACACCTTC.

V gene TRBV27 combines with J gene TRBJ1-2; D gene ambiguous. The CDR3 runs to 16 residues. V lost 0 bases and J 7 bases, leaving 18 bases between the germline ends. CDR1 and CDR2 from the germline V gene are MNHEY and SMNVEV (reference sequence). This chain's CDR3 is CASSLSRGVARGGYTF. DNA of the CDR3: TGTGCCAGCAGTTTATCCCGCGGGGTGGCCCGGGGTGGCTACACCTTC.

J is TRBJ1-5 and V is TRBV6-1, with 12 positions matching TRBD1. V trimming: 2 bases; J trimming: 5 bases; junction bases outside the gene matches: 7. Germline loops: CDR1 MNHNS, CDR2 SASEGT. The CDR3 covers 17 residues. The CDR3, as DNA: TGTGCCAGCAGTGAACCTCGGGACAGGGGGCATCATCAGCCCCAGCATTTT. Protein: CASSEPRDRGHHQPQHF.

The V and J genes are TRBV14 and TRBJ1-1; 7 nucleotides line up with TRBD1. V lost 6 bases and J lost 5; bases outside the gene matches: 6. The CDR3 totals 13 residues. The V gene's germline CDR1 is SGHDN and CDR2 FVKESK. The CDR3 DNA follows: TGTGCCAGCAGAGGCAGGGGGGTAACTGAAGCTTTCTTT. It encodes CASRGRGVTEAFF.

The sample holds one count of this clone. The CDR3 sequence: CASSPHRGGNTIYF. CDR3 DNA sequence: TGTGCCAGCAGCCCCCACAGGGGTGGAAACACCATATATTTT. The chain carries TRBV5-5 and TRBJ1-3; 7 nucleotides align to TRBD1. The germline gives CDR1 SGHKS, CDR2 YYEKEE (reference sequence). The J segment lost 3 bases and the V segment lost 4 bases, leaving 4 bases of the junction unmatched. This CDR3 region has 14 residues. The variable domain in full, completed from reference TRBV5-5 and TRBJ1-3, reads DAGVTQSPTHLIKTRGQQVTLRCSPISGHKSVSWYQQVLGQGPQFIFQYYEKEERGRGNFPDRFSARQFPNYSSELNVNALLLGDSALYLCASSPHRGGNTIYFGEGSWLTVV.

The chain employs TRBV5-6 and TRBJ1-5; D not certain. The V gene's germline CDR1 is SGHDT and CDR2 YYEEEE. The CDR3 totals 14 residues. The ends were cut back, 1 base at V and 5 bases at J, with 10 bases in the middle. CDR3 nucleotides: TGTGCCAGCAGCTTGAGTGGCAGGTATCAGCCCCAGCATTTT. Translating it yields CASSLSGRYQPQHF.

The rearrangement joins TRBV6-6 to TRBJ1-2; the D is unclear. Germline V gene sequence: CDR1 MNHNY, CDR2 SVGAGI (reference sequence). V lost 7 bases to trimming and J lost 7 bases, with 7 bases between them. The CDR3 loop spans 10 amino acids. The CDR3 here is CASMAGGYTF. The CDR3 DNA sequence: TGTGCCAGCATGGCAGGTGGCTACACCTTC.

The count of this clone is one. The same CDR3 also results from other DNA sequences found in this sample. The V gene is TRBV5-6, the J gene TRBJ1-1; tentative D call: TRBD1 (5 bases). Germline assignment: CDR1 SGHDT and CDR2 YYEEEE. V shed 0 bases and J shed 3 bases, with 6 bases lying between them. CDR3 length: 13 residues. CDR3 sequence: CASSLGGDTEAFF. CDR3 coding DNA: TGTGCCAGCAGCTTGGGGGGCGACACTGAAGCTTTCTTT.

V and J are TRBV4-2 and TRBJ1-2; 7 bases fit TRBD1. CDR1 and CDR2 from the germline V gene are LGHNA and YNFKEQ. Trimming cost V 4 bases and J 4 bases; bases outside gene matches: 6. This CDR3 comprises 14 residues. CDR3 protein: CASSPGGGSYGYTF. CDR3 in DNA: TGTGCCAGCAGCCCGGGAGGGGGCAGCTATGGCTACACCTTC.

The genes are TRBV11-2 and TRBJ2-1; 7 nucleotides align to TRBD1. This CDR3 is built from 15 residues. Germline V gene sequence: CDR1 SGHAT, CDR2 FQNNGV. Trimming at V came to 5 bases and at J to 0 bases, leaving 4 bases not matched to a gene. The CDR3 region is CASSIGDSSYNEQFF. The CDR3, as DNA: TGTGCCAGCAGCATTGGGGACAGCTCCTACAATGAGCAGTTCTTC. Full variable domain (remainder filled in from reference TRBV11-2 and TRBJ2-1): EAGVAQSPRYKIIEKRQSVAFWCNPISGHATLYWYQQILGQGPKLLIQFQNNGVVDDSQLPKDRFSAERLKGVDSTLKIQPAKLEDSAVYLCASSIGDSSYNEQFFGPGTRLTVL.

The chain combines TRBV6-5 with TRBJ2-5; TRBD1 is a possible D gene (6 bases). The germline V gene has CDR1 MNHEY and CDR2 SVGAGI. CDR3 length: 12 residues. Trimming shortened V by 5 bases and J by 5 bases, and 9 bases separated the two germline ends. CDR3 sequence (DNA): TGTGCCAGCAGTGGGACAAGTGAGACCCAGTACTTC. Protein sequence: CASSGTSETQYF.

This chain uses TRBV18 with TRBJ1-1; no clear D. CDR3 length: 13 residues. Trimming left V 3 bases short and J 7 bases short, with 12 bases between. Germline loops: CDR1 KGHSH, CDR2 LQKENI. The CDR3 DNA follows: TGTGCCAGCTCACCTGAGAGGCTGATTGAAGCTTTCTTT. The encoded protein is CASSPERLIEAFF. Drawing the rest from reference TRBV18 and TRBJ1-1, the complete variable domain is NAGVMQNPRHLVRRRGQEARLRCSPMKGHSHVYWYRQLPEEGLKFMVYLQKENIIDESGMPKERFSAEFPKEGPSILRIQQVVRGDSAAYFCASSPERLIEAFFGQGTRLTVV.

The CDR3, as DNA: TGTGCCAGCATGCTAGAGACAGGGTTTAGGAACATTCAGTACTTC. Translation: CASMLETGFRNIQYF. The chain couples TRBV5-8 to TRBJ2-4; 7 bases are shared with TRBD1. CDR1 is SGHTS and CDR2 is YDEGEE in the germline V gene. This CDR3 spans 15 amino acids. With 6 bases clipped from V and 7 bases from J, the junction kept 13 bases outside the gene matches. The full variable domain, rest sourced from reference TRBV5-8 and TRBJ2-4, is EAGVTQSPTHLIKTRGQQATLRCSPISGHTSVYWYQQALGLGLQFLLWYDEGEERNRGNFPPRFSGRQFPNYSSELNVNALELEDSALYLCASMLETGFRNIQYFGAGTRLSVL.

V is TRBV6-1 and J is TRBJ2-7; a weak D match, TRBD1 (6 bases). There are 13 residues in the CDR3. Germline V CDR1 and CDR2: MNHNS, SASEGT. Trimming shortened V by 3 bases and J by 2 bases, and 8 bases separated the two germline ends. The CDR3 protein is CASSDGDTYEQYF. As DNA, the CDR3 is TGTGCCAGCAGTGATGGGGACACCTACGAGCAGTACTTC.

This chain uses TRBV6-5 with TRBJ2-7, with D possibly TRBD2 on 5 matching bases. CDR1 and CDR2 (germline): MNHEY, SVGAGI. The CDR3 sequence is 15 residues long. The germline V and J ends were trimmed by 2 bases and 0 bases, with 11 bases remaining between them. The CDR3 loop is CASSYEGSSSYEQYF. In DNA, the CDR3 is TGTGCCAGCAGTTACGAGGGCAGTAGCTCCTACGAGCAGTACTTC.

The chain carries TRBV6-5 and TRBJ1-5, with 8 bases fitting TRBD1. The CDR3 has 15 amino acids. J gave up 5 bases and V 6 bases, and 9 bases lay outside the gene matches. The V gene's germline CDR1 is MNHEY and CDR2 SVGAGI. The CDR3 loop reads CASSHIGTGDQPQHF. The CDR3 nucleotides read TGTGCCAGCAGCCATATCGGGACAGGTGATCAGCCCCAGCATTTT.

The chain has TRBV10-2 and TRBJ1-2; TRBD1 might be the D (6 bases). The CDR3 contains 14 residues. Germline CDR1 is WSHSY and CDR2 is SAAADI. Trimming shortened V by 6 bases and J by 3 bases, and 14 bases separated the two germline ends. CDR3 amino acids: CASRDAGVYYGYTF. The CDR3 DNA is TGCGCCAGCAGAGACGCAGGGGTTTACTATGGCTACACCTTC.

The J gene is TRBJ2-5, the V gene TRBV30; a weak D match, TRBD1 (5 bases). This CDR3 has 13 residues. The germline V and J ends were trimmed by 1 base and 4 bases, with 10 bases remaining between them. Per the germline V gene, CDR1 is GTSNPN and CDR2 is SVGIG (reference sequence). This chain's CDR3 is CAWSAQGGETQYF. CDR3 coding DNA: TGTGCCTGGAGTGCCCAGGGTGGAGAGACCCAGTACTTC.

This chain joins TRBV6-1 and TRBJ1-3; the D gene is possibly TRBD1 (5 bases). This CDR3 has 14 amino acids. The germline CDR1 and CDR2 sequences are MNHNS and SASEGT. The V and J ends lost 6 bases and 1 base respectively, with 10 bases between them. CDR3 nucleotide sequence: TGTGCCAGCAGGACTGCAGGGTCTGGAAACACCATATATTTT. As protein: CASRTAGSGNTIYF.

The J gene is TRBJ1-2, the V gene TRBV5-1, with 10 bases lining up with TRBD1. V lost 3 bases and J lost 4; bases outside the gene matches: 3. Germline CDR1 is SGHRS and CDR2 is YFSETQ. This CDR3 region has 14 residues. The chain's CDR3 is CASSSGTGVYGYTF. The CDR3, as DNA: TGCGCCAGCAGCTCCGGGACAGGGGTCTATGGCTACACCTTC.

The CDR3 loop reads CASSGQPNEKLFF. The CDR3 coding sequence is TGTGCCAGTAGCGGACAGCCTAATGAAAAACTGTTTTTT. The chain is built from TRBV19 and TRBJ1-4; possible D gene TRBD1, 6 bases. CDR1 is LNHDA and CDR2 is SQIVND in the germline V gene (reference sequence). Trimming took 6 bases from V and 3 from J, leaving 8 bases between them. The CDR3 consists of 13 residues.

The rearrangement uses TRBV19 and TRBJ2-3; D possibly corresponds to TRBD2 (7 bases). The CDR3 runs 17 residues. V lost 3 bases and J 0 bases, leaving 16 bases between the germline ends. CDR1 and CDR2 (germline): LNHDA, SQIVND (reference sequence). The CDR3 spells CASSISIGGPSTDTQYF. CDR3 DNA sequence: TGTGCCAGTAGTATCTCCATCGGGGGGCCTAGCACAGATACGCAGTATTTT.

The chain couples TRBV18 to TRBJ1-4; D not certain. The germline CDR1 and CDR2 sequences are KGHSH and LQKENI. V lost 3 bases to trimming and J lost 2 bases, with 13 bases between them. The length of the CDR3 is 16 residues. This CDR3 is CASSPLPGPTNEKLFF. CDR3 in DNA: TGTGCCAGCTCACCCCTTCCAGGCCCCACTAATGAAAAACTGTTTTTT. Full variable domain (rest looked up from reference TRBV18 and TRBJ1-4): NAGVMQNPRHLVRRRGQEARLRCSPMKGHSHVYWYRQLPEEGLKFMVYLQKENIIDESGMPKERFSAEFPKEGPSILRIQQVVRGDSAAYFCASSPLPGPTNEKLFFGSGTQLSVL.

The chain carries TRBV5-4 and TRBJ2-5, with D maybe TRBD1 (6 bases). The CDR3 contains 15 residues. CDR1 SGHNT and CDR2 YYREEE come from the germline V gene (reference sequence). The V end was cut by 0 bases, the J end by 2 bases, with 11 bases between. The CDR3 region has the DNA TGTGCCAGCAGCTTGGTTGCAGGGGATCAAGAGACCCAGTACTTC. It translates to CASSLVAGDQETQYF.

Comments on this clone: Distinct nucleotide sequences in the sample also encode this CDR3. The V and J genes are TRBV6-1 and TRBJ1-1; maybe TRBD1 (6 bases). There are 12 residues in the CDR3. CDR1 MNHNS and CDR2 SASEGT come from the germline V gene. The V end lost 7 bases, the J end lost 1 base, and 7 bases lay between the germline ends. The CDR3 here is CASIQGNTEAFF. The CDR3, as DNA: TGTGCCAGCATACAGGGGAACACTGAAGCTTTCTTT.

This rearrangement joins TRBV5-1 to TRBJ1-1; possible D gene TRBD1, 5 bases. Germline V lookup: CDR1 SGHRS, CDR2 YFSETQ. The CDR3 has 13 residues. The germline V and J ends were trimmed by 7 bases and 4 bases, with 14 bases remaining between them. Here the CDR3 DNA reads TGCGCCAGCGGGGCGGGGGGTAGCACTGAAGCTTTCTTT. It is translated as CASGAGGSTEAFF. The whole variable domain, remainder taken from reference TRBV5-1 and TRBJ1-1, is KAGVTQTPRYLIKTRGQQVTLSCSPISGHRSVSWYQQTPGQGLQFLFEYFSETQRNKGNFPGRFSGRQFSNSRSEMNVSTLELGDSALYLCASGAGGSTEAFFGQGTRLTVV.

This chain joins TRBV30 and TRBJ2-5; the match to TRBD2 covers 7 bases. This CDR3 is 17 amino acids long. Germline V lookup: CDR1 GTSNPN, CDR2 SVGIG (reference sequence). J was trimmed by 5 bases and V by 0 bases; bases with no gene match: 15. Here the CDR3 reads CAWSVRVERGSGETQYF. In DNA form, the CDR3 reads TGTGCCTGGAGTGTACGTGTCGAGCGGGGATCGGGTGAGACCCAGTACTTC.

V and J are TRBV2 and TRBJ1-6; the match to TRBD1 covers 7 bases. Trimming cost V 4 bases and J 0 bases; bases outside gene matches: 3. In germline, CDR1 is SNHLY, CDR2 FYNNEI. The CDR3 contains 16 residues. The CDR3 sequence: CASSGQGSSYNSPLHF. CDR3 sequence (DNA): TGTGCCAGCAGTGGACAGGGAAGCTCCTATAATTCACCCCTCCACTTT.